These T cell receptor beta chains were read from a single sample in a study of blood T cell repertoires in COVID-19. Libraries were prepared by immunoSEQ multiplex PCR; TCRdb keeps only in-frame clonotypes and omits some of them. The sample shows 85,000 to 120,000 clones, 75% to 90% of them seen only once. Sequenced: peripheral blood. The receptors shown here come from a human donor in a cohort sampled during active COVID-19. Each CDR3 is given with its conserved first and last residue. The D gene is left open where the match is weak. Size is omitted from some rows. Given values are once, few, many or a class for expanded clones.

v_gene: TRBV30
d_gene: TRBD2
j_gene: TRBJ2-1
abundance: -
CDR3aa: CAWSAGGYNEQFF
CDR3nt: TGTGCCTGGAGTGCGGGGGGGTACAATGAGCAGTTCTTC

v_gene: TRBV5-6
d_gene: TRBD1
j_gene: TRBJ1-4
abundance: once
CDR3aa: CASSFQGAATNEKLFF
CDR3nt: TGTGCCAGCAGCTTCCAGGGGGCCGCAACTAATGAAAAACTGTTTTTT

v_gene: TRBV2
d_gene: -
j_gene: TRBJ2-1
abundance: -
CDR3aa: CASSSDPGNEQFF
CDR3nt: TGTGCCAGCAGTTCGGATCCGGGGAATGAGCAGTTCTTC

v_gene: TRBV28
d_gene: -
j_gene: TRBJ1-5
abundance: -
CDR3aa: CASMRPMAGNQPQHF
CDR3nt: TGTGCCAGCATGAGACCTATGGCGGGCAATCAGCCCCAGCATTTT

v_gene: TRBV5-1
d_gene: TRBD2
j_gene: TRBJ2-5
abundance: -
CDR3aa: CASSFTGGETQYF
CDR3nt: TGCGCCAGCAGCTTTACGGGAGGGGAGACCCAGTACTTC

v_gene: TRBV19
d_gene: TRBD2
j_gene: TRBJ2-1
abundance: -
CDR3aa: CASSIGPTSGGYNEQFF
CDR3nt: TGTGCCAGTAGTATAGGCCCCACTAGCGGGGGATACAATGAGCAGTTCTTC

v_gene: TRBV7-2
d_gene: TRBD1
j_gene: TRBJ1-1
abundance: -
CDR3aa: CASSKTGTGTHTEAFF
CDR3nt: TGTGCCAGCAGCAAAACCGGGACAGGGACCCACACTGAAGCTTTCTTT

v_gene: TRBV7-2
d_gene: -
j_gene: TRBJ2-2
abundance: -
CDR3aa: CASSSYTGELFF
CDR3nt: TGTGCCAGCAGTTCCTACACCGGGGAGCTGTTTTTT

v_gene: TRBV6-1
d_gene: TRBD1
j_gene: TRBJ1-3
abundance: -
CDR3aa: CASSEGWGDRGRSGNTIYF
CDR3nt: TGTGCCAGCAGTGAAGGTTGGGGGGACAGGGGCCGATCTGGAAACACCATATATTTT

v_gene: TRBV21-1
d_gene: -
j_gene: TRBJ2-7
abundance: once
CDR3aa: CASSKGRCIGGMTGPPYEQYF
CDR3nt: TGTGCCAGCAGCAAGGGGCGTTGCATTGGCGGCATGACTGGGCCCCCATACGAGCAGTACTTC

v_gene: TRBV9
d_gene: -
j_gene: TRBJ2-5
abundance: once
CDR3aa: CASSVGAIDSQETQYF
CDR3nt: TGTGCCAGCAGCGTAGGAGCCATAGACAGCCAAGAGACCCAGTACTTC

v_gene: TRBV19
d_gene: -
j_gene: TRBJ1-5
abundance: -
CDR3aa: CASSPQGSLQPQHF
CDR3nt: TGTGCCAGTAGCCCCCAGGGCTCTCTTCAGCCCCAGCATTTT

v_gene: TRBV10-3
d_gene: TRBD2
j_gene: TRBJ2-3
abundance: -
CDR3aa: CAISAGRGGVNTQYF
CDR3nt: TGTGCCATCAGTGCAGGGCGGGGGGGCGTAAATACGCAGTATTTT

v_gene: TRBV2
d_gene: TRBD2
j_gene: TRBJ2-3
abundance: -
CDR3aa: CASEGLAGGLDTQYF
CDR3nt: TGTGCCAGCGAAGGACTAGCGGGGGGGCTTGATACGCAGTATTTT

v_gene: TRBV5-4
d_gene: -
j_gene: TRBJ2-5
abundance: -
CDR3aa: CASSLGGSAAETQYF
CDR3nt: TGTGCCAGCAGCTTGGGCGGGTCGGCCGCCGAGACCCAGTACTTC

v_gene: TRBV7-3
d_gene: TRBD1
j_gene: TRBJ2-1
abundance: -
CDR3aa: CASSPQRTGENEQFF
CDR3nt: TGTGCCAGCAGCCCCCAACGGACAGGGGAGAATGAGCAGTTCTTC

v_gene: TRBV18
d_gene: TRBD1
j_gene: TRBJ2-2
abundance: -
CDR3aa: CASSKPGQDPGELFF
CDR3nt: TGTGCCAGCTCAAAACCGGGACAGGATCCCGGGGAGCTGTTTTTT

v_gene: TRBV18
d_gene: -
j_gene: TRBJ2-7
abundance: -
CDR3aa: CASSPQGPRYEQYF
CDR3nt: TGTGCCAGCTCACCCCAGGGGCCCCGCTACGAGCAGTACTTC

v_gene: TRBV27
d_gene: TRBD1
j_gene: TRBJ2-7
abundance: -
CDR3aa: CAPGVGDRFHEQYF
CDR3nt: TGTGCTCCTGGGGTCGGGGACAGGTTCCACGAGCAGTACTTC

v_gene: TRBV23-1
d_gene: TRBD2
j_gene: TRBJ2-5
abundance: -
CDR3aa: CASFSLKSGEETQYF
CDR3nt: TGCGCCAGCTTCTCATTAAAGAGCGGGGAAGAGACCCAGTACTTC

v_gene: TRBV19
d_gene: TRBD2
j_gene: TRBJ2-1
abundance: -
CDR3aa: CASSIRRGGLAELNEQFF
CDR3nt: TGTGCCAGTAGTATAAGACGCGGGGGACTAGCGGAGTTGAATGAGCAGTTCTTC

v_gene: TRBV28
d_gene: -
j_gene: TRBJ1-2
abundance: -
CDR3aa: CASSLIPGAGNYGYTF
CDR3nt: TGTGCCAGCAGTTTAATCCCAGGGGCCGGTAACTATGGCTACACCTTC

v_gene: TRBV28
d_gene: -
j_gene: TRBJ1-2
abundance: -
CDR3aa: CASSSGIEGTFYGYTF
CDR3nt: TGTGCCAGCAGTTCGGGGATTGAGGGGACTTTCTATGGCTACACCTTC

v_gene: TRBV5-1
d_gene: -
j_gene: TRBJ2-5
abundance: -
CDR3aa: CASSLRGILPQETQYF
CDR3nt: TGCGCCAGCAGCTTGCGCGGGATCTTACCCCAAGAGACCCAGTACTTC

v_gene: TRBV7-2
d_gene: TRBD2
j_gene: TRBJ2-5
abundance: -
CDR3aa: CATSTSAQETQYF
CDR3nt: TGTGCCACCTCGACTAGCGCACAAGAGACCCAGTACTTC

v_gene: TRBV7-8
d_gene: -
j_gene: TRBJ1-6
abundance: -
CDR3aa: CASSLDRVLNSPLHF
CDR3nt: TGTGCCAGCAGCTTAGATCGGGTATTGAATTCACCCCTCCACTTT

v_gene: TRBV18
d_gene: TRBD2
j_gene: TRBJ2-3
abundance: -
CDR3aa: CASSPTSGWDTQYF
CDR3nt: TGTGCCAGCTCACCCACTAGCGGGTGGGATACGCAGTATTTT

v_gene: TRBV18
d_gene: -
j_gene: TRBJ2-2
abundance: -
CDR3aa: CASSPQAGELFF
CDR3nt: TGTGCCAGCTCACCTCAGGCCGGGGAGCTGTTTTTT

v_gene: TRBV2
d_gene: -
j_gene: TRBJ1-6
abundance: -
CDR3aa: CASRPGREISPLHF
CDR3nt: TGTGCCAGCAGACCCGGACGGGAGATTTCACCCCTCCACTTT

v_gene: TRBV19
d_gene: -
j_gene: TRBJ1-1
abundance: -
CDR3aa: CASSGRVRGGGEAFF
CDR3nt: TGTGCCAGTAGTGGAAGGGTCAGGGGAGGGGGTGAAGCTTTCTTT

v_gene: TRBV5-1
d_gene: TRBD2
j_gene: TRBJ2-1
abundance: -
CDR3aa: CASSPSGSGGSLEQFF
CDR3nt: TGCGCCAGCAGTCCCTCAGGAAGCGGGGGATCGCTGGAGCAGTTCTTC

v_gene: TRBV6-1
d_gene: -
j_gene: TRBJ1-1
abundance: -
CDR3aa: CASSDRGGTDTEAFF
CDR3nt: TGTGCCAGCAGTGATCGTGGGGGGACGGACACTGAAGCTTTCTTT

v_gene: TRBV27
d_gene: -
j_gene: TRBJ2-7
abundance: -
CDR3aa: CASGFGGTYEQYF
CDR3nt: TGTGCCAGCGGGTTTGGGGGGACCTACGAGCAGTACTTC

v_gene: TRBV5-1
d_gene: -
j_gene: TRBJ2-3
abundance: -
CDR3aa: CASRETGESTDTQYF
CDR3nt: TGCGCCAGCAGGGAAACAGGAGAAAGCACAGATACGCAGTATTTT

v_gene: TRBV19
d_gene: TRBD1
j_gene: TRBJ2-1
abundance: -
CDR3aa: CASRGTGRNEQFF
CDR3nt: TGTGCCAGTAGGGGGACAGGGAGGAATGAGCAGTTCTTC

v_gene: TRBV7-9
d_gene: TRBD1
j_gene: TRBJ2-7
abundance: few
CDR3aa: CASSLTRQGAGEQYF
CDR3nt: TGTGCCAGCAGCTTAACGAGACAGGGGGCTGGCGAGCAGTACTTC

v_gene: TRBV28
d_gene: -
j_gene: TRBJ2-5
abundance: once
CDR3aa: CASHVRGTGQETQYF
CDR3nt: TGTGCCAGCCACGTTAGGGGTACAGGGCAAGAGACCCAGTACTTC

v_gene: TRBV5-1
d_gene: TRBD1
j_gene: TRBJ1-2
abundance: -
CDR3aa: CASRGTWTGASYGYTF
CDR3nt: TGCGCCAGCAGGGGAACCTGGACAGGGGCCAGCTATGGCTACACCTTC

v_gene: TRBV7-2
d_gene: TRBD1
j_gene: TRBJ1-2
abundance: few
CDR3aa: CASSPLQGSIYGYTF
CDR3nt: TGTGCCAGCAGCCCACTACAGGGGAGTATCTATGGCTACACCTTC

v_gene: TRBV20-1
d_gene: -
j_gene: TRBJ1-6
abundance: -
CDR3aa: CSASWAQSSYNSPLHF
CDR3nt: TGCAGTGCTAGTTGGGCTCAAAGCTCCTATAATTCACCCCTCCACTTT

v_gene: TRBV27
d_gene: -
j_gene: TRBJ1-5
abundance: few
CDR3aa: CASSLYGYDSNQPQHF
CDR3nt: TGTGCCAGCAGTTTATACGGGTATGATAGCAATCAGCCCCAGCATTTT

v_gene: TRBV7-3
d_gene: TRBD2
j_gene: TRBJ2-7
abundance: -
CDR3aa: CASSLIGGSGAGYEQYF
CDR3nt: TGTGCCAGCAGCTTAATAGGTGGCAGCGGGGCAGGTTACGAGCAGTACTTC

v_gene: TRBV11-3
d_gene: TRBD1
j_gene: TRBJ1-2
abundance: few
CDR3aa: CASRGGAVDGYTF
CDR3nt: TGTGCCAGCAGAGGGGGCGCGGTGGATGGCTACACCTTC

v_gene: TRBV7-2
d_gene: TRBD2
j_gene: TRBJ2-3
abundance: -
CDR3aa: CASSLGGLAASTDTQYF
CDR3nt: TGTGCCAGCAGCTTAGGAGGACTAGCAGCTAGCACAGATACGCAGTATTTT

v_gene: TRBV11-2
d_gene: TRBD1
j_gene: TRBJ2-7
abundance: -
CDR3aa: CASSLPGQGHSYEQYF
CDR3nt: TGTGCCAGCAGCTTGCCGGGACAGGGTCACTCCTACGAGCAGTACTTC

v_gene: TRBV2
d_gene: TRBD2
j_gene: TRBJ2-5
abundance: -
CDR3aa: CASSGGAGGVQTQYF
CDR3nt: TGTGCCAGCAGTGGTGGGGCGGGGGGGGTGCAGACCCAGTACTTC

v_gene: TRBV7-2
d_gene: TRBD2
j_gene: TRBJ2-1
abundance: -
CDR3aa: CASSFFSGGASYNEQFF
CDR3nt: TGTGCCAGCAGCTTCTTTAGCGGGGGGGCCTCCTACAATGAGCAGTTCTTC

v_gene: TRBV6-6
d_gene: TRBD1
j_gene: TRBJ1-4
abundance: -
CDR3aa: CASSQTDRGNEKLFF
CDR3nt: TGTGCCAGCAGCCAGACGGACAGGGGTAATGAAAAACTGTTTTTT

v_gene: TRBV7-2
d_gene: -
j_gene: TRBJ2-1
abundance: few
CDR3aa: CASSLYDNEQFF
CDR3nt: TGTGCCAGCAGCTTATATGACAATGAGCAGTTCTTC

v_gene: TRBV12-5
d_gene: -
j_gene: TRBJ1-5
abundance: -
CDR3aa: CASALGGGSNQPQHF
CDR3nt: TGTGCTAGTGCCCTGGGGGGTGGGAGCAATCAGCCCCAGCATTTT

v_gene: TRBV5-1
d_gene: -
j_gene: TRBJ1-3
abundance: -
CDR3aa: CASSLTVSGNTIYF
CDR3nt: TGCGCCAGCAGCTTGACAGTCTCTGGAAACACCATATATTTT

v_gene: TRBV11-1
d_gene: -
j_gene: TRBJ1-6
abundance: -
CDR3aa: CASSRRNYNSPLHF
CDR3nt: TGTGCCAGCAGCCGGCGGAATTATAATTCACCCCTCCACTTT